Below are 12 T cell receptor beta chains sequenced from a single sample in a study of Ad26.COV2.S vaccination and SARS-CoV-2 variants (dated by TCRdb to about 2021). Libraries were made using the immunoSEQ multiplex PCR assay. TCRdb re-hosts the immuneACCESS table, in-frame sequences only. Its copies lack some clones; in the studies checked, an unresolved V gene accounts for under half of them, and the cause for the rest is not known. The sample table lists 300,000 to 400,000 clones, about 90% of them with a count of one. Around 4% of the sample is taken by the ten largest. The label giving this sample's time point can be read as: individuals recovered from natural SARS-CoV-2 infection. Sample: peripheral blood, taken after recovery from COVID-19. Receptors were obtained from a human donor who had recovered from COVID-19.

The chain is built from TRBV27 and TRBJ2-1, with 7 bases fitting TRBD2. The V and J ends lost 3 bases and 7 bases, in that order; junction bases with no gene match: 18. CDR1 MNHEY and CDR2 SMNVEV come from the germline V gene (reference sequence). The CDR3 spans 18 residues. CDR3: CASSFYPERGVFGNEQFF. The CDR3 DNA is TGTGCCAGCAGTTTCTATCCCGAGCGGGGTGTATTTGGGAATGAGCAGTTCTTC.

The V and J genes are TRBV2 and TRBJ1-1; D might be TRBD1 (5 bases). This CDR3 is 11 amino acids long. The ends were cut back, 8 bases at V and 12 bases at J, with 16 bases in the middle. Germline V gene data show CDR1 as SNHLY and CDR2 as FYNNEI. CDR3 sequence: CASAGTPGPFF. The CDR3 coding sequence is TGTGCCAGCGCCGGGACCCCTGGGCCTTTCTTT.

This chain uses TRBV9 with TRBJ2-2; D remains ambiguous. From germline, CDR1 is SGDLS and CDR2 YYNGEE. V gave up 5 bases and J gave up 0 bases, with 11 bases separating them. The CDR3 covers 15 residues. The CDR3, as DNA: TGTGCCAGCAGAGGTGCAAGTACGAACACCGGGGAGCTGTTTTTT. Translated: CASRGASTNTGELFF. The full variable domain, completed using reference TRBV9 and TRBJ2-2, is DSGVTQTPKHLITATGQRVTLRCSPRSGDLSVYWYQQSLDQGLQFLIQYYNGEERAKGNILERFSAQQFPDLHSELNLSSLELGDSALYFCASRGASTNTGELFFGEGSRLTVL.

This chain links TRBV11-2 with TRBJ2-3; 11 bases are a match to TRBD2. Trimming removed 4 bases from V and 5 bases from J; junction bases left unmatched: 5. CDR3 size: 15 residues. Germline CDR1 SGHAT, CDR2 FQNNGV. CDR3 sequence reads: CASSSLAGAQDTQYF. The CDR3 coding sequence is TGTGCCAGCAGCTCACTAGCGGGGGCCCAAGATACGCAGTATTTT.

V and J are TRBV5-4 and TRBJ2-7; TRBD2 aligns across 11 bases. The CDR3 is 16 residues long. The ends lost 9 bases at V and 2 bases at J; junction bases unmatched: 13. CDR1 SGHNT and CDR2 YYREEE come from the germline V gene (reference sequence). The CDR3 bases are TGTGCCACCCAGCTTGGGGGACTAGCGGCTACCTACGAGCAGTACTTC. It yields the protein CATQLGGLAATYEQYF.

The DNA of the CDR3 is TGCGCCAGCAGCCACCCGAGGGGCGAAAGCACAGATACGCAGTATTTT. Translated: CASSHPRGESTDTQYF. The chain links TRBV4-1 to TRBJ2-3; perhaps D is TRBD1 or TRBD2 (5 bases each). Germline V gene sequence: CDR1 MGHRA, CDR2 YSYEKL. The CDR3 length is 16 residues. V gave up 3 bases and J gave up 0 bases, with 13 bases separating them.

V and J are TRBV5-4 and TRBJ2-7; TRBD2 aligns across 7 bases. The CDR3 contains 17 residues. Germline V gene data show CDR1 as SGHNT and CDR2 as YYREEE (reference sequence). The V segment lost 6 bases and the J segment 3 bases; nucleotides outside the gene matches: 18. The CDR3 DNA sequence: TGTGCCAGCACCCGAAAAATGGAGCGGGGTACTCTCTACGAGCAGTACTTC. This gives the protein CASTRKMERGTLYEQYF.

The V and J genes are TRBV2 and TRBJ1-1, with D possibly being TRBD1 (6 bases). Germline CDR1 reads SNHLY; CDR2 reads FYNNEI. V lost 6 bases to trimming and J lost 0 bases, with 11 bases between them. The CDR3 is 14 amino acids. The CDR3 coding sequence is TGTGCCAGCAGCGCACAGGGCGTGAACACTGAAGCTTTCTTT. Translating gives CASSAQGVNTEAFF.

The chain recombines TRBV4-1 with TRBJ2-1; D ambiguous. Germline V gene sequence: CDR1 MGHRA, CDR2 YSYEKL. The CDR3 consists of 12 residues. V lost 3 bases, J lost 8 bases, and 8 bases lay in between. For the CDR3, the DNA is TGCGCCAGCAGCCATGTGTTCGATGAGCAGTTCTTC. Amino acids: CASSHVFDEQFF.

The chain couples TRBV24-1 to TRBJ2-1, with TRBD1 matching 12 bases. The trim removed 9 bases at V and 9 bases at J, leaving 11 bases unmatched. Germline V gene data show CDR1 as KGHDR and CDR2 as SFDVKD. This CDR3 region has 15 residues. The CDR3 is CATGDRDRGLGEQFF. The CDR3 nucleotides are TGTGCCACCGGGGACCGGGACAGGGGGCTTGGTGAGCAGTTCTTC.

This CDR3 is CASSLAPETHTF. The CDR3 nucleotides are TGTGCCAGCAGCTTAGCCCCGGAGACTCATACCTTC. The chain is built from TRBV7-9 and TRBJ1-2, with D hard to call. Per germline, CDR1 SEHNR and CDR2 FQNEAQ (reference sequence). The CDR3 runs to 12 residues. V shed 0 bases and J shed 14 bases, with 13 bases lying between them.

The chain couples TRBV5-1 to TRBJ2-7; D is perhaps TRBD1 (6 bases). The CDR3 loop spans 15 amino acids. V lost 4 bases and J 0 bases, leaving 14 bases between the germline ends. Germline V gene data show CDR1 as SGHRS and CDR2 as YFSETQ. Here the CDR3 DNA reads TGCGCCAGCAGCCACACAACAGGGACCTCCTACGAGCAGTACTTC. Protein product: CASSHTTGTSYEQYF.